The T cell receptor beta chain under discussion was sequenced for a study of blood T cell repertoires in COVID-19. In its sample, this clone was seen a few times. Trimming at V came to 7 bases and at J to 7 bases, leaving 7 bases not matched to a gene. The CDR3 length is 14 residues. Germline CDR1 is MDHEN and CDR2 is SYDVKM. Assay: immunoSEQ multiplex PCR; the TCRdb copy retains only in-frame clones and omits some. The data contain roughly 90,000 clones, roughly 79% of them seen just once; the ten biggest clones take up approximately 15%. The clonotype comes from a human donor in a cohort sampled during active COVID-19. Sequenced sample: peripheral blood. The chain has TRBV28 and TRBJ1-6, with 7 bases lining up with TRBD1. This CDR3 is CASTRQGENSPLHF. The CDR3 DNA follows: TGTGCCAGCACCAGACAGGGTGAGAATTCACCCCTCCACTTT.